This T cell receptor (beta chain) was captured by sequencing in a study of T cells after posttransplantation cyclophosphamide. Study outcomes and limitations: Donor-recipient repertoire similarity was low at 1-2 months, rising over year one. Tissue-infiltrating T cells from skin or gut overlapped little with blood T cells. After PTCy, TRB diversity resembled that of CNI/methotrexate controls.

Worth noting for this clone: Its matching antigen is unknown.

Profiled with immunoSEQ multiplex PCR; TCRdb holds only in-frame clones, not every one. The sample carries around 18,000 clones, roughly 80% recorded once. Busulfan-fludarabine conditioning, marrow transplant, and cyclophosphamide on days +3 and +4 were administered. The CDR3 is made up of 13 amino acids. Germline V CDR1 and CDR2: MNHEY, SVGAGI. Trimming removed 2 bases at V and 13 bases at J, with 12 bases between. V usage is TRBV6-5 and J usage is TRBJ1-6; unclear D gene. The source of this sequence is a female patient aged 40-50 years who received an allogeneic stem cell transplant from a related donor, was CMV-positive, and had no GVHD. Some T cells may be the graft donor's. Source: CD8+ T cells sorted from PBMCs, taken 1,900 to 2,000 days after a stem cell transplant with posttransplant cyclophosphamide. CDR3 sequence (DNA): TGTGCCAGCAGTTACGGTGTAGAGGCGCCCCTCCACTTT. As protein: CASSYGVEAPLHF.